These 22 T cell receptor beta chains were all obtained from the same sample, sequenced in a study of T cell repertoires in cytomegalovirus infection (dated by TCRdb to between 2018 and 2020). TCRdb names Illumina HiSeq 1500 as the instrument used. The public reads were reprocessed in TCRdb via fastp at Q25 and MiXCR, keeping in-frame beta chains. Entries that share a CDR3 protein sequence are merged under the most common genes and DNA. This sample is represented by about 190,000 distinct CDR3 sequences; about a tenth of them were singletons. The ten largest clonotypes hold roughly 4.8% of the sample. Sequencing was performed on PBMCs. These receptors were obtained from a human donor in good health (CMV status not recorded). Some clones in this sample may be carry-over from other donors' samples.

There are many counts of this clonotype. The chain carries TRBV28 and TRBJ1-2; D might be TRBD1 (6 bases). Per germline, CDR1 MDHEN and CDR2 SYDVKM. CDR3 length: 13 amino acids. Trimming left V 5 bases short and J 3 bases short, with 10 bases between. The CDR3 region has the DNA TGTGCCAGCAGTGATGGACAGTACTATGGCTACACCTTC. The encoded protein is CASSDGQYYGYTF.

In nucleotides, the CDR3 is TGTGCCAGCAGTGATAGCGGGAGCTCCTACGAGCAGTACTTC. Translating it yields CASSDSGSSYEQYF. The chain has TRBV6-1 and TRBJ2-7, with 9 bases aligning to TRBD2. Losses at the gene ends were 3 bases for V and 0 bases for J; bases not matched to a gene: 0. CDR3 length: 14 amino acids. Germline V gene sequence: CDR1 MNHNS, CDR2 SASEGT.

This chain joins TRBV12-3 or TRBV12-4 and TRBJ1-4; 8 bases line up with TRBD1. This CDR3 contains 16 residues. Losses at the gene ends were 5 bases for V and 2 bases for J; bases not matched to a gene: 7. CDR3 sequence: CASSTRGLRTNEKLFF. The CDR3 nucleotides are TGTGCCAGCAGTACCAGGGGGCTCAGGACTAATGAAAAACTGTTTTTT.

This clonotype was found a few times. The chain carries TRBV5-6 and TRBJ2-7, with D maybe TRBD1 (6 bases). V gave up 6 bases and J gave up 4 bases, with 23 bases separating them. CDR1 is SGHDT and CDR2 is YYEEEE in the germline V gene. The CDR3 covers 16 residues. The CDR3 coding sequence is TGTGCCAGCACCACTTGGATAGGACAGACAACTTACGAGCAGTACTTC. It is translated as CASTTWIGQTTYEQYF.

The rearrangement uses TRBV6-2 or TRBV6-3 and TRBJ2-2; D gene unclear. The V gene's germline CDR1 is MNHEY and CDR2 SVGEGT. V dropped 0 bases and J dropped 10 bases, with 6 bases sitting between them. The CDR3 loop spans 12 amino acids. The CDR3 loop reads CASSYSFLELFF. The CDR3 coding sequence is TGTGCCAGCAGTTACTCGTTCCTGGAGCTGTTTTTT.

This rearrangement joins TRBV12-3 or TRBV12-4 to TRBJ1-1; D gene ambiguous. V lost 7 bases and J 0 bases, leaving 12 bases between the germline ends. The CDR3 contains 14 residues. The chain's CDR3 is CASKEFSMNTEAFF. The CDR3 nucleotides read TGTGCCAGCAAAGAGTTCTCCATGAACACTGAAGCTTTCTTT.

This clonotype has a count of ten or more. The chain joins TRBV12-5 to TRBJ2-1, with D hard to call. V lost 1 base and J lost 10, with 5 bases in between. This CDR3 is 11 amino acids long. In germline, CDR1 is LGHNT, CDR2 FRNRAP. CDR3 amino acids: CASGLDTEQFF. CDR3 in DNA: TGTGCTAGTGGTTTGGACACCGAGCAGTTCTTC.

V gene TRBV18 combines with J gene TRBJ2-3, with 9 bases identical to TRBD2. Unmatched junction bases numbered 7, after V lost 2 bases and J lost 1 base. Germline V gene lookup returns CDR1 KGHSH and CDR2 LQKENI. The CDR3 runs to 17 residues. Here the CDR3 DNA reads TGTGCCAGCTCACCATCATCCGGCGGGGGGGGCACAGATACGCAGTATTTT. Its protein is CASSPSSGGGGTDTQYF.

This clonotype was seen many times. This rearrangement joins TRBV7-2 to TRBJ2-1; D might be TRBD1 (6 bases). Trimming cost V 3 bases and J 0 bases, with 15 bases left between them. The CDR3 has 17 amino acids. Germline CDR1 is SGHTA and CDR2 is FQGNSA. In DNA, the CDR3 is TGTGCCAGCAGCTTTCCCTGGACAGCTCGCTCCTACAATGAGCAGTTCTTC. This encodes CASSFPWTARSYNEQFF.

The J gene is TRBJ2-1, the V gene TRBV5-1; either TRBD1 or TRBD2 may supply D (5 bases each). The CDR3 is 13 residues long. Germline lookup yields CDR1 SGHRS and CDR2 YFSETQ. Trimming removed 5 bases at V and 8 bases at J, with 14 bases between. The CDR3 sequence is CASSSGQGDEQFF. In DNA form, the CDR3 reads TGCGCCAGCAGTTCTGGGCAGGGAGATGAGCAGTTCTTC.

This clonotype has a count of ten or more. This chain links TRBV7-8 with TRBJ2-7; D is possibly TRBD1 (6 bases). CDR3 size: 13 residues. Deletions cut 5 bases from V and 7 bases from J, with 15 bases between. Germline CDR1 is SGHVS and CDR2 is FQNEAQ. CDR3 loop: CASSPGTHLEQYF. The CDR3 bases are TGTGCCAGCAGCCCCGGGACACATCTAGAGCAGTACTTC.

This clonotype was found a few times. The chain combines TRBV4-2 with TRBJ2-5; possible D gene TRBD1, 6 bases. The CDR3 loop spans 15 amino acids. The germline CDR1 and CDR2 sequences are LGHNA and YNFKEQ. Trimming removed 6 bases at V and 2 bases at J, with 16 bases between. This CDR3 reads CASSPNRDSQETQYF. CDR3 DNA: TGTGCCAGCAGTCCAAACAGGGATTCTCAAGAGACCCAGTACTTC.

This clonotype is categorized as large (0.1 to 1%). CDR3 residues: CASSLSTGPHSGANVLTF. The CDR3 nucleotides are TGTGCCAGCAGCTTATCGACAGGGCCCCACTCTGGGGCCAACGTCCTGACTTTC. This chain uses TRBV7-9 with TRBJ2-6; 7 nucleotides line up with TRBD1. The trim removed 2 bases at V and 0 bases at J, leaving 7 bases unmatched. Per the germline V gene, CDR1 is SEHNR and CDR2 is FQNEAQ (reference sequence). CDR3 size: 18 residues. Combining the CDR3 with reference TRBV7-9 and TRBJ2-6 gives the whole variable domain DTGVSQNPRHKITKRGQNVTFRCDPISEHNRLYWYRQTLGQGPEFLTYFQNEAQLEKSRLLSDRFSAERPKGSFSTLEIQRTEQGDSAMYLCASSLSTGPHSGANVLTFGAGSRLTVL.

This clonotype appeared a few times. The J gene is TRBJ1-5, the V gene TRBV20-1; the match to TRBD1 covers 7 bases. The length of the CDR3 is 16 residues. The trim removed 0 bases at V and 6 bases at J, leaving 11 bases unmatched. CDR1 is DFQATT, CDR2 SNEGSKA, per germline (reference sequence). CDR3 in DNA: TGCAGTGCTAGAGAATACCCCGGGACAGCGATTCAGCCCCAGCATTTT. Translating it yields CSAREYPGTAIQPQHF.

The CDR3 loop reads CASLPRPATNEKLFF. In DNA, the CDR3 is TGTGCCAGCCTCCCCCGTCCGGCAACTAATGAAAAACTGTTTTTT. This rearrangement joins TRBV2 to TRBJ1-4; D remains unclear. Germline loops: CDR1 SNHLY, CDR2 FYNNEI. The V gene lost 8 bases and the J gene lost 0 bases, with 13 bases spanning the gap. The CDR3 is 15 amino acids.

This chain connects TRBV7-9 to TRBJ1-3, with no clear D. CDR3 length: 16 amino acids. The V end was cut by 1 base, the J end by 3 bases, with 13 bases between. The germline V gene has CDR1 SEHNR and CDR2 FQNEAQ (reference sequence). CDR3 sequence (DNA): TGTGCCAGCAGCTTAGTATCAGACCCAAATGGAAACACCATATATTTT. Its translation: CASSLVSDPNGNTIYF.

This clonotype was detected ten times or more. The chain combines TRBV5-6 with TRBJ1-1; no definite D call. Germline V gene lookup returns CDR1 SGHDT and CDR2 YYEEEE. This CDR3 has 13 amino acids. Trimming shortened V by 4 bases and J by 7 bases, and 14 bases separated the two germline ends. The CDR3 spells CASSPTSFIEAFF. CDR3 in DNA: TGTGCCAGCAGCCCGACAAGTTTTATTGAAGCTTTCTTT. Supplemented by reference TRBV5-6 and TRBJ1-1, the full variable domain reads DAGVTQSPTHLIKTRGQQVTLRCSPKSGHDTVSWYQQALGQGPQFIFQYYEEEERQRGNFPDRFSGHQFPNYSSELNVNALLLGDSALYLCASSPTSFIEAFFGQGTRLTVV.

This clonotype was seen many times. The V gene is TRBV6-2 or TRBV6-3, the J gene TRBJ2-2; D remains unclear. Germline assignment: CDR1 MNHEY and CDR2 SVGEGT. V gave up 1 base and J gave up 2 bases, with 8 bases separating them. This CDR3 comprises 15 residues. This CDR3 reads CASSYYGSNTGELFF. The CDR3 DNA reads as TGTGCCAGCAGTTACTACGGGTCAAACACCGGGGAGCTGTTTTTT.

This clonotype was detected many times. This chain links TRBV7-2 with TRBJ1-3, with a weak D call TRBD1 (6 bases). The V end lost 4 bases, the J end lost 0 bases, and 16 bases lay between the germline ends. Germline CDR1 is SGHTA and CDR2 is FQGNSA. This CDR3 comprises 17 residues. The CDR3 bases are TGTGCCAGCAGCTCTAGGGGAACAGGGAACTCTGGAAACACCATATATTTT. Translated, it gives CASSSRGTGNSGNTIYF.

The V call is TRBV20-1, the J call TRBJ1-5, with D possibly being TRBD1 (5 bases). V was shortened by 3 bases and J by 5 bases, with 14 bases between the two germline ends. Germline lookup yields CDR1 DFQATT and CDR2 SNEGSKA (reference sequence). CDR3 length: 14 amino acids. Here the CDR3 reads CSASLGESDQPQHF. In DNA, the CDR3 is TGCAGTGCTAGTTTGGGGGAGTCGGATCAGCCCCAGCATTTT.

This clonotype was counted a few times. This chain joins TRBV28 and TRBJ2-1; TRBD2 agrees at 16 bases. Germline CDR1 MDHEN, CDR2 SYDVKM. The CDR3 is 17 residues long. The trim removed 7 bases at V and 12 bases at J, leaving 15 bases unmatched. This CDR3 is CASTENVGLAGGRSQFF. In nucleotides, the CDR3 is TGTGCCAGCACCGAAAATGTGGGACTAGCGGGAGGGCGGTCGCAGTTCTTC.

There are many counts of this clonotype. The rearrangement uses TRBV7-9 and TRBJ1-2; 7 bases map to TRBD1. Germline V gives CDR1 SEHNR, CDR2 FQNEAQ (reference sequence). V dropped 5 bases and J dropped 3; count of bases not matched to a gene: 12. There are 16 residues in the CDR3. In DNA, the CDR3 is TGTGCCAGCAGCGTGAACAGGGGAGTGGGGCACTATGGCTACACCTTC. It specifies CASSVNRGVGHYGYTF.